This TCR beta chain was captured in a study of cytomegalovirus exposure and HLA in healthy donors. Study-level findings and limits: Previously analyzed data showed that most TCR beta V segments were productive at a frequency of about 87% or about 30%. A list of 150 to 200 TCR beta chains associated with cytomegalovirus was given. Within the data, a cluster of highly shared sequence variants was likely a sequencing artifact.

The PCR contained 60 Vbeta and 13 Jbeta primers. Assay used: immunoSEQ multiplex PCR; TCRdb lists only in-frame clones, some missing. The sample has around 160,000 clones; around 78% are singletons. V shed 6 bases and J shed 4 bases, with 19 bases lying between them. Germline CDR1 and CDR2: SGHTS and YDEGEE. The CDR3 length is 15 residues. This clone occurred a few times. No antigen is known for it. Sequenced input: PBMCs. The rearrangement uses TRBV5-8 and TRBJ1-2, with unresolved D. This TCR came from a middle-aged woman in good health and CMV-seronegative. CDR3 nucleotides: TGTGCCAGCAATCGAGAGGAGGGCTCTGTCTATGGCTACACCTTC. It translates to CASNREEGSVYGYTF.